This TCR beta chain was obtained from a study of identical twins. Study-level points and caveats: High-abundance cord blood beta clonotypes had fewer insertions; memory repertoires showed none.

In its sample, this clonotype was seen a few times. What it recognizes is unknown. TCRdb recomputed calls from the 5' RACE reads with MiXCR, one row per CDR3 protein. The sample records about 660,000 distinct CDR3 sequences, approximately 9% being singletons. CDR3 length: 14 amino acids. CDR1 and CDR2 (germline): SGHRS, YFSETQ. The V gene end was trimmed by 2 bases and the J gene end by 4 bases; junction bases not matched to a gene: 2. In addition, the sample was reused for a study of yellow fever vaccine responses in identical twins.

The source is a woman aged 18-29 years in good health. The V call is TRBV5-1, the J call TRBJ2-2; 7 bases fit TRBD1. Input material: PBMCs. The CDR3: CASSLQGITGELFF. In nucleotides, the CDR3 is TGCGCCAGCAGCTTACAGGGGATCACCGGGGAGCTGTTTTTT.